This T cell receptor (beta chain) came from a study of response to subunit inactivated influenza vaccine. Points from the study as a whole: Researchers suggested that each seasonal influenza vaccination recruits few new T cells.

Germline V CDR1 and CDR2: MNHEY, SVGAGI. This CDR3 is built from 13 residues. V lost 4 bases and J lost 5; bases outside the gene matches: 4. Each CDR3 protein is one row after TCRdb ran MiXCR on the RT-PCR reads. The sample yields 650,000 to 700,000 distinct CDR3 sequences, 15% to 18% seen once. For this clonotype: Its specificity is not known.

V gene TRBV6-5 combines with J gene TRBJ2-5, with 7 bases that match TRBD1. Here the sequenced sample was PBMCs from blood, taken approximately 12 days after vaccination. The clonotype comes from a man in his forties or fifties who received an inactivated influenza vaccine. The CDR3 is CASSLQGWETQYF. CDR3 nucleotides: TGTGCCAGCAGTTTACAGGGGTGGGAGACCCAGTACTTC.